The 5 T cell receptor beta chains below were found in one sample sequenced in a study of T cell responses to AZD1222 COVID-19 vaccine. The table came from immunoSEQ multiplex PCR; TCRdb's copy has only in-frame clones and leaves some out. The top ten hold 4% to 5.5% of the sample, which has around 160,000 clones, roughly 92% seen once. The material was peripheral blood, obtained 28 days after the second AZD1222 dose. The source of these receptors is an adult who received the AZD1222 COVID-19 vaccine.

In regard to this clone: This sample also contains other DNA sequences that code for the same CDR3. The J gene is TRBJ2-7, the V gene TRBV18, with D unclear. The CDR3 totals 13 residues. Germline V gene data show CDR1 as KGHSH and CDR2 as LQKENI. V lost 6 bases and J 0 bases, leaving 9 bases between the germline ends. The CDR3 is CASSPPSSYEQYF. CDR3 coding DNA: TGTGCCAGCTCTCCGCCGAGCTCCTACGAGCAGTACTTC.

V is TRBV9 and J is TRBJ2-5; D unresolved. Germline-derived CDR1 and CDR2 are SGDLS and YYNGEE. V lost 1 base, J lost 4 bases, and 8 bases lay in between. The CDR3 extends over 13 amino acids. CDR3 region: CASSVSRGETQYF. For the CDR3, the DNA is TGTGCCAGCAGCGTAAGTAGAGGAGAGACCCAGTACTTC.

The rearrangement links TRBV4-2 to TRBJ2-2; 8 bases line up with TRBD2. CDR1 LGHNA and CDR2 YNFKEQ come from the germline V gene. V was pared by 4 bases and J by 4 bases, with 5 bases of the junction left unmatched. This CDR3 has 15 amino acids. The CDR3 here is CASSPQAGGTGELFF. For the CDR3, the DNA is TGTGCCAGCAGCCCTCAGGCGGGGGGCACCGGGGAGCTGTTTTTT.

This chain joins TRBV19 and TRBJ2-7; either TRBD1 or TRBD2 may supply D (5 bases each). The V end lost 11 bases, the J end lost 0 bases, and 14 bases lay between the germline ends. The CDR3 runs to 13 residues. The germline V gene encodes CDR1 LNHDA and CDR2 SQIVND (reference sequence). This CDR3 reads CAAGPGPSYEQYF. The CDR3 DNA sequence: TGTGCCGCTGGGCCGGGACCCTCCTACGAGCAGTACTTC.

The V gene is TRBV14, the J gene TRBJ2-4; D remains ambiguous. The CDR3 is 14 residues long. Germline V gene lookup returns CDR1 SGHDN and CDR2 FVKESK. Trimming took off 5 bases at V and 1 base at J, with 9 bases between the two ends. CDR3 in amino acids: CASSSNGAKNIQYF. In DNA form, the CDR3 reads TGTGCCAGCAGCTCAAACGGCGCCAAAAACATTCAGTACTTC.